The present TCR beta chain was sequenced within a study of cytomegalovirus exposure and HLA in healthy donors. Study-wide findings and caveats: Some public TCRs appeared in many individuals, while most sequences were rare. According to a later analysis, TCR clusters from the first cohort tended to co-occur in the 90 to 150 validation repertoires.

The junction had 12 bases not matched to a gene; V was cut back by 0 bases and J by 3 bases. The CDR3 sequence is 19 residues long. Turning to this clone: Its target is unknown.

The assay was immunoSEQ multiplex PCR, and TCRdb's table has in-frame clones only and misses some. In the table there are about 160,000 clones, approximately 89% of which are singletons. The clonotype was recovered from a man aged 18-30 years in good health and CMV-seropositive. Specimen: PBMCs. The rearrangement uses TRBV23-1 and TRBJ2-7, with TRBD2 matching 12 bases. TRBV23-1 is filed as an ORF, its function uncertain. The CDR3 region has the DNA TGCGCCAGCAGTCAATCTAGCCTAGCGGGAGGGCGCCCCCTCTACGAGCAGTACTTC. Its protein is CASSQSSLAGGRPLYEQYF.